Below, one TCR beta chain is given with its context. Sequencing targeted TCR beta in T cells from blood (CD8+ and CD4+). CD8+ and CD4+ T cells were negatively isolated; TEMRA cells were FACS-enriched. Reverse transcription of roughly 0.45 to 1 ug RNA was performed with random hexamers. Across 54 Vbeta and 13 Jbeta, immunoSEQ multiplex PCR amplified TCR beta CDR3. TCRdb used MiXCR to reprocess the immunoSEQ multiplex PCR reads, holding one entry per CDR3 protein. The table shows 160,000 or so distinct CDR3 sequences, with around 95% occurring only once. The germline gives CDR1 MDHEN, CDR2 SYDVKM. CDR3 length: 14 amino acids. With 5 bases removed from V and 6 bases from J, the gap between germline ends came to 14 bases. The entry originates in a study of CD8 T cells in Susac syndrome.

This chain joins TRBV28 and TRBJ1-5; maybe TRBD1 (5 bases). This clonotype originated in a human donor with multiple sclerosis. Input material: CD8+ T cells from PBMCs. For the CDR3, the DNA is TGTGCCAGCAGTCTGAGGGGAGGCGCTCAGCCCCAGCATTTT. Translation: CASSLRGGAQPQHF. Full variable domain (missing parts from reference TRBV28 and TRBJ1-5): DVKVTQSSRYLVKRTGEKVFLECVQDMDHENMFWYRQDPGLGLRLIYFSYDVKMKEKGDIPEGYSVSREKKERFSLILESASTNQTSMYLCASSLRGGAQPQHFGDGTRLSIL.